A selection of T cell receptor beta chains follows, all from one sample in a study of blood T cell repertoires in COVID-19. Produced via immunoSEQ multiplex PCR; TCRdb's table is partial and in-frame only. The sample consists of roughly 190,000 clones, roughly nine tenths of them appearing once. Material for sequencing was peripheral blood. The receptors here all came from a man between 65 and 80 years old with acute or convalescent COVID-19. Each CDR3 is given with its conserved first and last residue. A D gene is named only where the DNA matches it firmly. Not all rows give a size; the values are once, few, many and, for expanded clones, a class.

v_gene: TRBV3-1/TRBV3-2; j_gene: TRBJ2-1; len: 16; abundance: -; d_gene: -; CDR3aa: CASSQDRHSFGNEQFF; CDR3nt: TGTGCCAGCAGCCAAGATCGGCATAGCTTCGGCAATGAGCAGTTCTTC
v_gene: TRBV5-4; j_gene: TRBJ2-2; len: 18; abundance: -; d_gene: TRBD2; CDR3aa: CASSLVVTSGGPTGELFF; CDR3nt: TGTGCCAGCAGCTTGGTAGTGACTAGCGGGGGGCCCACCGGGGAGCTGTTTTTT
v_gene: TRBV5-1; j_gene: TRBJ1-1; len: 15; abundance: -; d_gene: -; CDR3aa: CASSLRPGGGREAFF; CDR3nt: TGCGCCAGCAGCTTGCGCCCGGGAGGCGGGCGGGAAGCTTTCTTT
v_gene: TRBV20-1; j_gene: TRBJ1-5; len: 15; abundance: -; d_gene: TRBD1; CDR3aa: CSASTGTGVSQPQHF; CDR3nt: TGCAGTGCTAGTACCGGGACAGGGGTGAGCCAGCCCCAGCATTTT
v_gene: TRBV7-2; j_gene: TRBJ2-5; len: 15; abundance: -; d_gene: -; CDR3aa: CASSQTRGIWETQYF; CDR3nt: TGTGCCAGCAGCCAGACTCGGGGGATTTGGGAGACCCAGTACTTC
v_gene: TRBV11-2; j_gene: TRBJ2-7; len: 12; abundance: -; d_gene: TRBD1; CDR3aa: CASSLGQGQQYF; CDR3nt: TGTGCCAGCAGCCTAGGACAGGGACAGCAGTACTTC
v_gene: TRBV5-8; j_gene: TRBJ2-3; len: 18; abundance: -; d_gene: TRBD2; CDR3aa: CASSLPVAGDGGTDTQYF; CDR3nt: TGTGCCAGCAGCTTGCCGGTAGCGGGGGATGGAGGCACAGATACGCAGTATTTT
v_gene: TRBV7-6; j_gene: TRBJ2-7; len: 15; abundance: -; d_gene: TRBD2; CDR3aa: CASSDVLGGGYEQYF; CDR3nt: TGTGCCAGCAGCGACGTGCTTGGGGGGGGGTACGAGCAGTACTTC
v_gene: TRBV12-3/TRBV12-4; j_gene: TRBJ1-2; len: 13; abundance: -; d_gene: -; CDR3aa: CASSRSGNYGYTF; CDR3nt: TGTGCCAGCAGTAGATCCGGTAACTATGGCTACACCTTC
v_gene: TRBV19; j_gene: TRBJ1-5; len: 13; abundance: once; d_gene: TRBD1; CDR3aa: CASTRTGNQPQHF; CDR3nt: TGTGCCAGTACCCGGACAGGGAATCAGCCCCAGCATTTT
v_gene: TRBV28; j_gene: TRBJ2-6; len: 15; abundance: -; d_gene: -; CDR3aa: CASSFGGPGANVLTF; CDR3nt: TGTGCCAGCAGTTTTGGGGGCCCTGGGGCCAACGTCCTGACTTTC
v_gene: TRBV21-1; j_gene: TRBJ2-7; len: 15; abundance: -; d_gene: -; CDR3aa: CASSRLHSPIYEQYF; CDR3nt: TGTGCCAGCAGCAGACTTCATTCCCCCATCTACGAGCAGTACTTC